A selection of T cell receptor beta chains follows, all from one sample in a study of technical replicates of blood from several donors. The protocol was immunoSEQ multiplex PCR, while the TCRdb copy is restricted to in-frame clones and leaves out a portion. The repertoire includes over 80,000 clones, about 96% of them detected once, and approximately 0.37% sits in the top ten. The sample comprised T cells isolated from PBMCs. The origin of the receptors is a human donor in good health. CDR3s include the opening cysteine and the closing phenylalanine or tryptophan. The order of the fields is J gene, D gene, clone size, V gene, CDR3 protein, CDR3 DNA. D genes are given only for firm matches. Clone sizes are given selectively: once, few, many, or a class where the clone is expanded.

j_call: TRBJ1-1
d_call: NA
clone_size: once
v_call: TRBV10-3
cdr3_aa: CAISESLGGDVEAFF
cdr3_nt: TGTGCCATCAGTGAGAGTCTGGGGGGAGACGTCGAAGCTTTCTTT

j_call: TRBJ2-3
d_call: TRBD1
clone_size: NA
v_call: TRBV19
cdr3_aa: CASSLNRGVGDTQYF
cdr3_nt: TGTGCCAGTAGCCTCAACAGGGGGGTTGGAGATACGCAGTATTTT

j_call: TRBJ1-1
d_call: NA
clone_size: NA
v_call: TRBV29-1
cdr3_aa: CSGKDSEAFF
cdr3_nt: TGCAGCGGGAAAGACAGTGAAGCTTTCTTT

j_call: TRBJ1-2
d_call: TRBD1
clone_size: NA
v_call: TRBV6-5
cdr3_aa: CASSSNDREINYGYTF
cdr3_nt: TGTGCCAGCAGTTCCAATGACAGGGAGATTAACTATGGCTACACCTTC

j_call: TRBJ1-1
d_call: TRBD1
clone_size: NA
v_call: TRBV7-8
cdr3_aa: CASSLPTGWNTEAFF
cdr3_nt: TGTGCCAGCAGCCTACCGACAGGGTGGAACACTGAAGCTTTCTTT

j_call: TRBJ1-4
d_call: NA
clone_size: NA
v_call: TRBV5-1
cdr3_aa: CASSLNADEKLFF
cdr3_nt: TGCGCCAGCAGCTTAAATGCAGATGAAAAACTGTTTTTT

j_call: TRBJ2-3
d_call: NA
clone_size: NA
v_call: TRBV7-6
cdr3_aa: CASSFRGDTQYF
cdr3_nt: TGTGCCAGCAGCTTTAGAGGGGATACGCAGTATTTT

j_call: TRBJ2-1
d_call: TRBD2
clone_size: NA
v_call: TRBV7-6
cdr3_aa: CASSPGLAGGRGEQFF
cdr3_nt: TGTGCCAGCAGCCCGGGACTAGCGGGAGGACGGGGTGAGCAGTTCTTC

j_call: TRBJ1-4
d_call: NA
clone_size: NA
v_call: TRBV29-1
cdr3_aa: CSVRPGDEKLFF
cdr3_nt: TGCAGCGTTAGGCCAGGTGATGAAAAACTGTTTTTT

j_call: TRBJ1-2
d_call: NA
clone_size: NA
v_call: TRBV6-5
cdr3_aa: CASSFDSYGYTF
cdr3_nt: TGTGCCAGCAGTTTCGACAGCTATGGCTACACCTTC

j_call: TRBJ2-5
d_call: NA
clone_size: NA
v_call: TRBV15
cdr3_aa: CATSRIPDETQYF
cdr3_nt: TGTGCCACCAGCAGAATCCCAGATGAGACCCAGTACTTC

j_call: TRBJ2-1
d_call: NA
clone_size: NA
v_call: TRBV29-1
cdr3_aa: CSVGNGHDNERFF
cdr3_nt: TGCAGCGTTGGAAACGGACATGACAATGAGCGGTTCTTC

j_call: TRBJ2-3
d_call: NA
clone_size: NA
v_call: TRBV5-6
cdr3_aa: CASSPYTDTQYF
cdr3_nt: TGTGCCAGCAGTCCTTACACAGATACGCAGTATTTT

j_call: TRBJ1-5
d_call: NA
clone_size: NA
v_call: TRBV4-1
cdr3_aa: CASSRGPAESYQPQHF
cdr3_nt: TGCGCCAGCAGCCGGGGGCCAGCAGAAAGTTATCAGCCCCAGCATTTT

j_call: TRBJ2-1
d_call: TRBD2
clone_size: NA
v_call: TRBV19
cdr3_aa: CASSFGLAGKGLDNEQFF
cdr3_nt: TGTGCCAGTAGTTTCGGACTAGCGGGAAAGGGGTTGGACAATGAGCAGTTCTTC

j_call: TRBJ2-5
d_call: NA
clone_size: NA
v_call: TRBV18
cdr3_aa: CASSPPPRGGETQYF
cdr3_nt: TGTGCCAGCTCACCACCGCCCAGGGGTGGAGAGACCCAGTACTTC

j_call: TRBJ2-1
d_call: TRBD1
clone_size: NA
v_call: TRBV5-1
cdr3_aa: CASSWGTDNEQFF
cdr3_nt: TGCGCCAGCAGCTGGGGGACAGACAATGAGCAGTTCTTC

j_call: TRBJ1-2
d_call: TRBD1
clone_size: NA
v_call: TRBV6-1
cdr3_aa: CASGWTEGAVGYTF
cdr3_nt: TGTGCCAGCGGATGGACGGAGGGGGCAGTTGGCTACACCTTC

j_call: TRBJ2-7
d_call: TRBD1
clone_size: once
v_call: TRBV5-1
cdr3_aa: CASSLPQGTYEQYF
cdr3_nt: TGCGCCAGCAGCCTCCCACAGGGGACCTACGAGCAGTACTTC

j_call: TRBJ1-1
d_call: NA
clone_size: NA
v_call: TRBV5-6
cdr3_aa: CASSLASVRAFF
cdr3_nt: TGTGCCAGCAGCTTGGCGAGTGTTAGAGCTTTCTTT

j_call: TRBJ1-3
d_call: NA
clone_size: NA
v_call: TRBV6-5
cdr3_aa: CASSYSGSGNTIYF
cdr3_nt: TGTGCCAGCAGTTACAGCGGGTCCGGAAACACCATATATTTT

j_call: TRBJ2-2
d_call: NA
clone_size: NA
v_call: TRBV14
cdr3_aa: CASSQALNTGELFF
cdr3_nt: TGTGCCAGCAGCCAGGCTTTGAACACCGGGGAGCTGTTTTTT

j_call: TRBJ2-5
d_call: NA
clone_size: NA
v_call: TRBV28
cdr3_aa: CASSLGGPEGETQYF
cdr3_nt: TGTGCCAGCAGTTTGGGTGGACCGGAGGGAGAGACCCAGTACTTC

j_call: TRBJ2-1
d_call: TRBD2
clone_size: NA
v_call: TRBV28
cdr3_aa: CASRKWTSGDNEQFF
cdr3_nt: TGTGCCAGCAGGAAGTGGACTAGCGGCGACAATGAGCAGTTCTTC

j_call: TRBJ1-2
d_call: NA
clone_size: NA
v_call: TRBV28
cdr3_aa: CASRLFSEDYGYTF
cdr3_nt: TGTGCCAGCAGGCTATTCTCGGAGGACTATGGCTACACCTTC

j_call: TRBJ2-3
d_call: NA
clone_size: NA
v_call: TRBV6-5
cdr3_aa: CASSPGVSTDTQYF
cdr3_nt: TGTGCCAGCAGCCCGGGGGTTAGCACAGATACGCAGTATTTT

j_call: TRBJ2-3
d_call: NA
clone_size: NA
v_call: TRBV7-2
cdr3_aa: CASSLLGDTQYF
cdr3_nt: TGTGCCAGCAGCCTTCTCGGGGATACGCAGTATTTT

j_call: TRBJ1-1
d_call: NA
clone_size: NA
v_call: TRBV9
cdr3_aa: CASSTRREGLVETEAFF
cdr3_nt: TGTGCCAGCAGCACCCGACGGGAAGGGTTAGTAGAGACTGAAGCTTTCTTT

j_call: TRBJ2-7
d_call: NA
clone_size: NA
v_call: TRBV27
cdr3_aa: CASSLSVASYEQYF
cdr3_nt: TGTGCCAGCAGTTTGTCGGTTGCCTCCTACGAGCAGTACTTC

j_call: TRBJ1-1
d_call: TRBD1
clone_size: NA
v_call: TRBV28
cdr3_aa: CASRLDRGTEAFF
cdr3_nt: TGTGCCAGCAGACTCGACAGGGGCACTGAAGCTTTCTTT

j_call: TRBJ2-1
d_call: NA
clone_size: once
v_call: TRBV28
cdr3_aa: CASSFTSLSYNEQFF
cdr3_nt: TGTGCCAGCAGTTTTACTAGCTTGTCCTACAATGAGCAGTTCTTC

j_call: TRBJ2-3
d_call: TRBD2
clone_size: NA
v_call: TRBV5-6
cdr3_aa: CASSFSLAGKDTQYF
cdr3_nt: TGTGCCAGCAGCTTCTCACTAGCGGGAAAGGATACGCAGTATTTT

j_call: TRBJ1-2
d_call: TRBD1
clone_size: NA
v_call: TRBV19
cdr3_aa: CATSERDRGRGYTF
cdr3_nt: TGTGCCACCTCAGAGAGGGACAGGGGCCGAGGCTACACCTTC

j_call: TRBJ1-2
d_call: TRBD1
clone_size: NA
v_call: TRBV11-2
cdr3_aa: CASSLAGGYGYTF
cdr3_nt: TGTGCCAGCAGCTTAGCAGGGGGCTATGGCTACACCTTC

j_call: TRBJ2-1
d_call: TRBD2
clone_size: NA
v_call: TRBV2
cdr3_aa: CASSEIAGFTGGEQFF
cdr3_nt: TGTGCCAGCAGTGAAATAGCGGGTTTTACAGGTGGTGAGCAGTTCTTC

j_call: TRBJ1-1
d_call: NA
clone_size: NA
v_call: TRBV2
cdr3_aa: CASSPLRTEAFF
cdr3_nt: TGTGCCAGCAGCCCCCTGAGGACTGAAGCTTTCTTT

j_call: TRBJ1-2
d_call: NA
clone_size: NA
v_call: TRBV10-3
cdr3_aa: CAISESNRESGGYTF
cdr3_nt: TGTGCCATCAGTGAGTCCAACAGGGAGTCGGGCGGCTACACCTTC

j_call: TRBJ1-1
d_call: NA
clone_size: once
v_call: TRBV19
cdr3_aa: CASSRQSPEAFF
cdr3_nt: TGTGCCAGTAGTAGACAGAGTCCTGAAGCTTTCTTT

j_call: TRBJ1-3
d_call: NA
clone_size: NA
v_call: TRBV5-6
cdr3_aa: CASFRDSGNTIYF
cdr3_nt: TGTGCCAGCTTCCGAGACTCTGGAAACACCATATATTTT

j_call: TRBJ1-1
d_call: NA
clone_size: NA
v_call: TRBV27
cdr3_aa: CASSLHSMNTEAFF
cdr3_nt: TGTGCCAGCAGTTTACACTCAATGAACACTGAAGCTTTCTTT

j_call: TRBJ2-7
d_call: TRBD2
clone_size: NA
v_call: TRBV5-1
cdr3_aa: CASASGREYEQYF
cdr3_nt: TGCGCCAGTGCCAGCGGGAGGGAGTACGAGCAGTACTTC

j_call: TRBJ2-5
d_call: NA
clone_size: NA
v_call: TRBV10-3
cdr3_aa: CAISESRGETQYF
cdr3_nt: TGTGCCATCAGTGAGAGCCGAGGGGAGACCCAGTACTTC

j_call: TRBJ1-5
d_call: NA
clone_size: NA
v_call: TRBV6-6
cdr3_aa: CASSYSSTSQPQHF
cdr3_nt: TGTGCCAGCAGTTACTCGAGCACTAGCCAGCCCCAGCATTTT

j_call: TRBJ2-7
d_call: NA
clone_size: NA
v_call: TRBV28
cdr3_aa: CASGYGTRDYQGFYEQYF
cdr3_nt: TGTGCCAGCGGATACGGGACAAGGGATTATCAAGGATTCTACGAGCAGTACTTC

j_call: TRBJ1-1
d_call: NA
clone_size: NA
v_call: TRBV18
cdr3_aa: CASSPPTGMNTEAFF
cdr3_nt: TGTGCCAGCTCACCCCCGACAGGAATGAACACTGAAGCTTTCTTT

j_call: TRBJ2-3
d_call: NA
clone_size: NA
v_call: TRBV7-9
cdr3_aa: CASSLAELSTDTQYF
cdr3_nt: TGTGCCAGCAGCTTAGCAGAACTAAGCACAGATACGCAGTATTTT

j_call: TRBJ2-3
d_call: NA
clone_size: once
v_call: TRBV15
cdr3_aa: CATSPGRGTDTQYF
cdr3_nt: TGTGCCACCAGCCCAGGGCGCGGCACAGATACGCAGTATTTT

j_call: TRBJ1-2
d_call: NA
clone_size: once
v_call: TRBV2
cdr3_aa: CASRDISSYGYTF
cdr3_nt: TGTGCCAGCAGGGACATCAGCTCCTATGGCTACACCTTC

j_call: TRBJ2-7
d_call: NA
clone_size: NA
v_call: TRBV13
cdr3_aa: CASSLGPGEQYF
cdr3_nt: TGTGCCAGCAGCTTAGGGCCCGGCGAGCAGTACTTC